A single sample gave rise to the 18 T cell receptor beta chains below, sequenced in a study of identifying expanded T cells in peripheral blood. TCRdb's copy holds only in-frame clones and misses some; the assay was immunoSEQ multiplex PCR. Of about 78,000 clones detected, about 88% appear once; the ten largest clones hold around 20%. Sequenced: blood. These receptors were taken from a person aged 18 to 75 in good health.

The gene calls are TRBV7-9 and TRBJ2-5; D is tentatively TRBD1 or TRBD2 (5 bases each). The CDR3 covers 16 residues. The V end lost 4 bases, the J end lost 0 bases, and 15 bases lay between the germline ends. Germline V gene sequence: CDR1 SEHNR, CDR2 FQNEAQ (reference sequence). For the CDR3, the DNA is TGTGCCAGCAGCTCCAAAGAGGGGAAGGACCAAGAGACCCAGTACTTC. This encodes CASSSKEGKDQETQYF.

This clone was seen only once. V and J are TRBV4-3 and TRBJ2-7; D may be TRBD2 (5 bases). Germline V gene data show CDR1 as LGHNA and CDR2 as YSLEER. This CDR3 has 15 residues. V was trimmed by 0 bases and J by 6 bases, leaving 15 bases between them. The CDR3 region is CASSQEFGSAGEQYF. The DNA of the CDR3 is TGCGCCAGCAGCCAAGAATTTGGTTCGGCGGGCGAGCAGTACTTC.

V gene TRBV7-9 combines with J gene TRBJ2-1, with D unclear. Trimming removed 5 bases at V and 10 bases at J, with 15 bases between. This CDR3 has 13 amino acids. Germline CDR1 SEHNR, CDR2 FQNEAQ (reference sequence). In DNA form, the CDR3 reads TGTGCCAGCAGCCACCCCGGTAGGCCAGAGCAGTTCTTC. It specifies CASSHPGRPEQFF.

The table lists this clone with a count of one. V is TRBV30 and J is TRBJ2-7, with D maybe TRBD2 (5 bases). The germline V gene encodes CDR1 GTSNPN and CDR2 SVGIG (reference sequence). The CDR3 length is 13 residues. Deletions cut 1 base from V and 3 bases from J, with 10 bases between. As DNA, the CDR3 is TGTGCCTGGAGTGGTGCGGGCGGCTACGAGCAGTACTTC. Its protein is CAWSGAGGYEQYF.

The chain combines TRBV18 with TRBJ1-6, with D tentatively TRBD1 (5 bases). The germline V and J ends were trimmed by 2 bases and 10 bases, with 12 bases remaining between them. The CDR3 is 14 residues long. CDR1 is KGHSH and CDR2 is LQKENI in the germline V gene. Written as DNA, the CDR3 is TGTGCCAGCTCACCATGGGGGGAACGATCACCCCTCCACTTT. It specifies CASSPWGERSPLHF. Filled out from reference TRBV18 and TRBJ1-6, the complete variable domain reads NAGVMQNPRHLVRRRGQEARLRCSPMKGHSHVYWYRQLPEEGLKFMVYLQKENIIDESGMPKERFSAEFPKEGPSILRIQQVVRGDSAAYFCASSPWGERSPLHFGNGTRLTVT.

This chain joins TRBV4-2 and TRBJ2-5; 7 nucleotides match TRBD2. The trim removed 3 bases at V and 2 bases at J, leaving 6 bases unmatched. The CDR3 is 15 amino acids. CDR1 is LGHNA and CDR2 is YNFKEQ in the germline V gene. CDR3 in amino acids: CASSHGDSGQETQYF. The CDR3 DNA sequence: TGTGCCAGCAGCCATGGTGATAGCGGGCAAGAGACCCAGTACTTC.

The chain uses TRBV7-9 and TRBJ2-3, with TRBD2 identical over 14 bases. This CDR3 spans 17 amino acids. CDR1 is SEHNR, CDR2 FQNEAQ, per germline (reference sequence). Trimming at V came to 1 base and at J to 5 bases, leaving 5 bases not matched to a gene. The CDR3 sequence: CASSLGGTSGGRDTQYF. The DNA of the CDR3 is TGTGCCAGCAGCTTAGGTGGGACTAGCGGGGGACGAGATACGCAGTATTTT.

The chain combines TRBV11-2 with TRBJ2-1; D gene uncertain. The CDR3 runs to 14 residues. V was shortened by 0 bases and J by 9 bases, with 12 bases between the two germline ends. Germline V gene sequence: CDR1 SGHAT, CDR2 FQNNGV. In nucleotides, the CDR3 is TGTGCCAGCAGCTTAGATCGCGGATCTATTGAGCAGTTCTTC. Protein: CASSLDRGSIEQFF.

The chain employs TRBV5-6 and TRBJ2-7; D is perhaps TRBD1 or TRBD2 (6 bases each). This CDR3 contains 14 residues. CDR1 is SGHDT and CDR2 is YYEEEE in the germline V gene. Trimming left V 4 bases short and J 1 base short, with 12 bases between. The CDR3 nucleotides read TGTGCCAGCAGCCCCGGGGGCGGGTCCTACGAGCAGTACTTC. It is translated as CASSPGGGSYEQYF.

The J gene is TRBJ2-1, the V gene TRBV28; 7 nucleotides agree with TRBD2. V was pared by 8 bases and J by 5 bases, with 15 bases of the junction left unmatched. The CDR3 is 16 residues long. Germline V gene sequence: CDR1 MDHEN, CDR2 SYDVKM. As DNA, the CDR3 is TGTGCCAGCTACCCACGACTCGCTAGCGGCCACAATGAGCAGTTCTTC. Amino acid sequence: CASYPRLASGHNEQFF.

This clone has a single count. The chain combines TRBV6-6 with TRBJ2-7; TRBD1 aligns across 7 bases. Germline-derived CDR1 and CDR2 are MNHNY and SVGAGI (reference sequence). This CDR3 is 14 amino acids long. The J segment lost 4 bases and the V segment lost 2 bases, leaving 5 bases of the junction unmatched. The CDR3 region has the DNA TGTGCCAGCAGTTACATTGACAGGGCATACGAGCAGTACTTC. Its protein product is CASSYIDRAYEQYF.

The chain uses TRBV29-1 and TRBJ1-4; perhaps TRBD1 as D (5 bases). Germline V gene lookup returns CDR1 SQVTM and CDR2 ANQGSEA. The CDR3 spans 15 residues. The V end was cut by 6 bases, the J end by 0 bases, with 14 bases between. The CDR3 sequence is CSVVTANATNEKLFF. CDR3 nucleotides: TGCAGCGTCGTGACAGCAAATGCAACTAATGAAAAACTGTTTTTT. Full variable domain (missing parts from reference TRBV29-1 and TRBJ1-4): SAVISQKPSRDICQRGTSLTIQCQVDSQVTMMFWYRQQPGQSLTLIATANQGSEATYESGFVIDKFPISRPNLTFSTLTVSNMSPEDSSIYLCSVVTANATNEKLFFGSGTQLSVL.

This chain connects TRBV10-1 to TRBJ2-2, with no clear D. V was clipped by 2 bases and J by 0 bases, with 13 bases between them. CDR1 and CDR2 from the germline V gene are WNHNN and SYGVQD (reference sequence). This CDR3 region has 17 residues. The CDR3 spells CASSESPAPPNTGELFF. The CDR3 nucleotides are TGCGCCAGCAGTGAGAGCCCTGCCCCCCCGAACACCGGGGAGCTGTTTTTT.

CDR3 bases: TGTGCCAGCAGTGACAGGGACAACACCGGGGAGCTGTTTTTT. It encodes CASSDRDNTGELFF. The chain has TRBV2 and TRBJ2-2; D is perhaps TRBD1 or TRBD2 (5 bases each). Germline CDR1 SNHLY, CDR2 FYNNEI. V lost 3 bases and J 2 bases, leaving 7 bases between the germline ends. The CDR3 covers 14 residues.

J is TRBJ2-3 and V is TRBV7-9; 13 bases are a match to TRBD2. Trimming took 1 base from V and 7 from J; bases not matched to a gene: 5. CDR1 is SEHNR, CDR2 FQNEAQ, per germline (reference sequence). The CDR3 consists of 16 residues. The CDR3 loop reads CASSLGTSGGANTQYF. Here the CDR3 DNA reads TGTGCCAGCAGCTTAGGAACTAGCGGGGGGGCAAATACGCAGTATTTT.

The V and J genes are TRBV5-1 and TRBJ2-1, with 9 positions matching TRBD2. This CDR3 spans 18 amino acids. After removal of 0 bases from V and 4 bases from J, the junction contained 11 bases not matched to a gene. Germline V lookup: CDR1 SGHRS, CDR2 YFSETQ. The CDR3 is CASSLALAGVPLYNEQFF. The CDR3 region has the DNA TGCGCCAGCAGCTTGGCGTTAGCGGGGGTCCCTCTTTACAATGAGCAGTTCTTC.

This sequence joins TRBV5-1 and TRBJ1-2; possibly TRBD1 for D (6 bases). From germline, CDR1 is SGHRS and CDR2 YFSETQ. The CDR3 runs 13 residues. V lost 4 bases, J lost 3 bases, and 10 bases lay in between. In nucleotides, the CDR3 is TGCGCCAGCAGCCTGGACAGTTACTATGGCTACACCTTC. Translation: CASSLDSYYGYTF.

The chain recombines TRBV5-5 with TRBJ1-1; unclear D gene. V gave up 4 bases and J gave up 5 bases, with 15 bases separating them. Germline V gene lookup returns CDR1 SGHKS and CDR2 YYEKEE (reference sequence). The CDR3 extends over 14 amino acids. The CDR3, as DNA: TGTGCCAGCAGCCAACCGCGGGATCATACTGAAGCTTTCTTT. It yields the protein CASSQPRDHTEAFF.